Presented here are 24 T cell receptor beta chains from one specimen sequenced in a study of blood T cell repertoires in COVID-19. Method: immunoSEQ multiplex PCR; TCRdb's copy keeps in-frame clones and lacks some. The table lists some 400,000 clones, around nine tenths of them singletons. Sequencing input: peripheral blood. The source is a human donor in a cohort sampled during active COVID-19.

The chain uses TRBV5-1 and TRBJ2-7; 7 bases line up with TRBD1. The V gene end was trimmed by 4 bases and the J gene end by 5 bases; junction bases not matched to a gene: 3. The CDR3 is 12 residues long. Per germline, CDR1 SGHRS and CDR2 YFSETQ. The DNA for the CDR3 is TGCGCCAGCAGCAGGGACAGTGACGAGCAGTACTTC. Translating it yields CASSRDSDEQYF.

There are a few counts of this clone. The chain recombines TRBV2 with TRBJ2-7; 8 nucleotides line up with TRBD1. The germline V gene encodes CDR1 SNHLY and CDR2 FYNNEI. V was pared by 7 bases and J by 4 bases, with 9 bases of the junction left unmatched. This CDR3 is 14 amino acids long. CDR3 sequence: CASKEGRGQYEQYF. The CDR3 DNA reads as TGTGCCAGCAAGGAGGGCAGGGGGCAGTACGAGCAGTACTTC.

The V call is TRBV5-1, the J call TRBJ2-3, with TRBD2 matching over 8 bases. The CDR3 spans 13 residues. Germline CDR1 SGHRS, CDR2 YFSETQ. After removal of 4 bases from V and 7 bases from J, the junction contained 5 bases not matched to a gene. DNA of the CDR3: TGCGCCAGCAGCCTCGGGGGGGAAAATACGCAGTATTTT. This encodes CASSLGGENTQYF.

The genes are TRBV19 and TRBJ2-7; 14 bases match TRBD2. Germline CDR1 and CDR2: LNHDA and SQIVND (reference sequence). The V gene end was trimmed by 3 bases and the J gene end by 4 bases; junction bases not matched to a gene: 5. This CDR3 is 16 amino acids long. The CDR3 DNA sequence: TGTGCCAGTAGTATTCGAGGGACTAGCGGGAGATACGAGCAGTACTTC. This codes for CASSIRGTSGRYEQYF.

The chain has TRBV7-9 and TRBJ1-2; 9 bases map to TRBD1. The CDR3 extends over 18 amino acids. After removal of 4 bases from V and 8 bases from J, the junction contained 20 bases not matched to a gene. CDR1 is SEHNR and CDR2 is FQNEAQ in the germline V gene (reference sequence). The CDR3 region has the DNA TGTGCCAGCAGCTATACTGTCGGGACAGGGAGCGTAGAAGGCGGCTACACCTTC. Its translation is CASSYTVGTGSVEGGYTF.

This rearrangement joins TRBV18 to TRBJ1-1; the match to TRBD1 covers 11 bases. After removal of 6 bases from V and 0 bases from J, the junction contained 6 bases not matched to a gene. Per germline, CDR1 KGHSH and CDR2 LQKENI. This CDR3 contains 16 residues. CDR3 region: CASSAGQGAMNTEAFF. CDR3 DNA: TGTGCCAGCTCCGCTGGACAGGGGGCCATGAACACTGAAGCTTTCTTT. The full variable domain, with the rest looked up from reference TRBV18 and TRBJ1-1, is NAGVMQNPRHLVRRRGQEARLRCSPMKGHSHVYWYRQLPEEGLKFMVYLQKENIIDESGMPKERFSAEFPKEGPSILRIQQVVRGDSAAYFCASSAGQGAMNTEAFFGQGTRLTVV.

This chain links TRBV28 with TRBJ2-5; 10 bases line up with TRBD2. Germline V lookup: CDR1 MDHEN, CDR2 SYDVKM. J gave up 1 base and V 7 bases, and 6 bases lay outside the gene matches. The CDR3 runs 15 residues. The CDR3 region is CASKNGLAVQETQYF. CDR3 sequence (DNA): TGTGCCAGCAAGAACGGACTAGCGGTCCAAGAGACCCAGTACTTC.

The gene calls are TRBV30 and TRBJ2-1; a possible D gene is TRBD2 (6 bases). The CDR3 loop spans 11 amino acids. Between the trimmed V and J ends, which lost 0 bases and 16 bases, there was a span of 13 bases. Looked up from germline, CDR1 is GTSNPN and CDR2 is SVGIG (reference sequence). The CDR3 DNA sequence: TGTGCCTGGAGTGTACTAAGCGGGTGCTTCTTC. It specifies CAWSVLSGCFF.

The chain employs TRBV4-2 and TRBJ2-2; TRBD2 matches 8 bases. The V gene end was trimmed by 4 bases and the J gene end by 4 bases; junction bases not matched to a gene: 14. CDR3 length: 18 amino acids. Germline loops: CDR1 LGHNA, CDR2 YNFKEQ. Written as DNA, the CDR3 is TGTGCCAGCAGCCCCCGGGGGGGGGCGGAACAAGGCACCGGGGAGCTGTTTTTT. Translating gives CASSPRGGAEQGTGELFF.

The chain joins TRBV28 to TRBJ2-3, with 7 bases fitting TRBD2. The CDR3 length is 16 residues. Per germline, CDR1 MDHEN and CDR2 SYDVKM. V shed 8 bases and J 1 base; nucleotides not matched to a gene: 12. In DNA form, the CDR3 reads TGTGCCAGCGGGGGAAGAGCTAGCGGTGGCACAGATACGCAGTATTTT. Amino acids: CASGGRASGGTDTQYF.

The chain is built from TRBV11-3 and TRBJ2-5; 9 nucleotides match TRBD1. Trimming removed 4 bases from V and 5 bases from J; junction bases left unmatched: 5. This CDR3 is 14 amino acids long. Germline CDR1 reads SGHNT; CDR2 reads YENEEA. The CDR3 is CASSSQGAGETQYF. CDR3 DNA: TGTGCCAGCAGCTCACAGGGGGCTGGTGAGACCCAGTACTTC.

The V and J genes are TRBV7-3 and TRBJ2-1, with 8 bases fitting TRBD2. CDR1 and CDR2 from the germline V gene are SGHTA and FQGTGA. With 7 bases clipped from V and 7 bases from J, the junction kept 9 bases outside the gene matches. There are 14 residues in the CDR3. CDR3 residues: CASKSSGTSNEQFF. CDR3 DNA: TGTGCCAGCAAAAGTTCCGGGACTAGTAATGAGCAGTTCTTC.

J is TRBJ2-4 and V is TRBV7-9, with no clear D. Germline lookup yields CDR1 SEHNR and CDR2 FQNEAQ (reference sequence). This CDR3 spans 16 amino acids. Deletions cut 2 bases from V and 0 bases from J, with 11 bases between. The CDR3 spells CASSLFAGLAKNIQYF. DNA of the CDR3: TGTGCCAGCAGCTTATTCGCAGGCTTAGCCAAAAACATTCAGTACTTC.

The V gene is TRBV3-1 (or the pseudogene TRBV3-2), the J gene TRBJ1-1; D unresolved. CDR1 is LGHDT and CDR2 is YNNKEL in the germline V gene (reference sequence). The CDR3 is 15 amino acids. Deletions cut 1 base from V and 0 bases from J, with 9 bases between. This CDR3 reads CASSQGVDMNTEAFF. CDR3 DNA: TGTGCCAGCAGCCAAGGGGTAGACATGAACACTGAAGCTTTCTTT.

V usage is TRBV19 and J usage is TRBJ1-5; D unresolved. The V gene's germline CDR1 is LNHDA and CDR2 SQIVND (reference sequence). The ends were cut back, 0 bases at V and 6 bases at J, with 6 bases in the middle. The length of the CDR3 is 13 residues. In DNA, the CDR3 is TGTGCCAGTAGTATAGATCACGGTCAGCCCCAGCATTTT. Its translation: CASSIDHGQPQHF.

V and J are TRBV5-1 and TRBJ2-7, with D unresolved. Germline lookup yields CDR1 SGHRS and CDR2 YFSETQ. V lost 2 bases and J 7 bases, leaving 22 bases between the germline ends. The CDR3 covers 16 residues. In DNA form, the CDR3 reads TGCGCCAGCAGCTTTCGTCCCAGAGGTAAAGTGCGGGAGCAGTACTTC. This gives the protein CASSFRPRGKVREQYF. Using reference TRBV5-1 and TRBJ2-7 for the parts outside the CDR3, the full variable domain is KAGVTQTPRYLIKTRGQQVTLSCSPISGHRSVSWYQQTPGQGLQFLFEYFSETQRNKGNFPGRFSGRQFSNSRSEMNVSTLELGDSALYLCASSFRPRGKVREQYFGPGTRLTVT.

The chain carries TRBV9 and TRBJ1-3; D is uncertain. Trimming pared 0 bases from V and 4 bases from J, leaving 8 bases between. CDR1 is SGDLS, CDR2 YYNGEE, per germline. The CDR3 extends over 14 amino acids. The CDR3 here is CASSVGSAGNTIYF. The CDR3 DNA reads TGTGCCAGCAGCGTAGGGAGCGCCGGAAACACCATATATTTT.

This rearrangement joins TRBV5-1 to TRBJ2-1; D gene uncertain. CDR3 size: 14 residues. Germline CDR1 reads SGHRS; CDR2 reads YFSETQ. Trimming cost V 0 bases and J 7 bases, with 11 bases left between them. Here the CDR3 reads CASSLGIAGNEQFF. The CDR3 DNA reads TGCGCCAGCAGCTTGGGCATAGCCGGAAATGAGCAGTTCTTC. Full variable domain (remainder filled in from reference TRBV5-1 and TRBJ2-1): KAGVTQTPRYLIKTRGQQVTLSCSPISGHRSVSWYQQTPGQGLQFLFEYFSETQRNKGNFPGRFSGRQFSNSRSEMNVSTLELGDSALYLCASSLGIAGNEQFFGPGTRLTVL.

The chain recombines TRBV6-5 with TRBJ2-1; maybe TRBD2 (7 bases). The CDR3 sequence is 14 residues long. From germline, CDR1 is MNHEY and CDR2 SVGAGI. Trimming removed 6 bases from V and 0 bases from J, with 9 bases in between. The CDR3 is CASRRGPSYNEQFF. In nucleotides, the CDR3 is TGTGCCAGCAGGCGGGGGCCCTCCTACAATGAGCAGTTCTTC.

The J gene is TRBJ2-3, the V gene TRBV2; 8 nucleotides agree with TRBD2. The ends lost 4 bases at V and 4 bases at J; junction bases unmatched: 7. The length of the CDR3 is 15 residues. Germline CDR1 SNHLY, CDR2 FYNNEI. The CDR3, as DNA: TGTGCCAGCAGTGTTCGGGGGGGAATTTCAGATACGCAGTATTTT. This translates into CASSVRGGISDTQYF.

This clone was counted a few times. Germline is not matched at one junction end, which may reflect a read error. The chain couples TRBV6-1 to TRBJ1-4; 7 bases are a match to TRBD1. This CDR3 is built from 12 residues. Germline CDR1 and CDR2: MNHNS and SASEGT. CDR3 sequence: CASSEPPGQKNF. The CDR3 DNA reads TGTGCCAGCAGTGAACCCCCGGGACAGAAGAATTTT.

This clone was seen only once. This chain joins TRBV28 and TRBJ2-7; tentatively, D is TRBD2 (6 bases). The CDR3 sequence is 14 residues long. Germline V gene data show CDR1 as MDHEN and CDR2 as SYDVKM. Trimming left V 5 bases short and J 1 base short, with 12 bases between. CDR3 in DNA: TGTGCCAGCAGTCTCGTAGCGGATTCCTACGAGCAGTACTTC. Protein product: CASSLVADSYEQYF.

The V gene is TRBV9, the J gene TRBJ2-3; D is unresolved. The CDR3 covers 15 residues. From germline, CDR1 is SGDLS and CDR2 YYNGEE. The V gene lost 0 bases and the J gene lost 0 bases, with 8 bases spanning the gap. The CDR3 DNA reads TGTGCCAGCAGCGTAGCCGGGTTTAGCACAGATACGCAGTATTTT. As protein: CASSVAGFSTDTQYF.

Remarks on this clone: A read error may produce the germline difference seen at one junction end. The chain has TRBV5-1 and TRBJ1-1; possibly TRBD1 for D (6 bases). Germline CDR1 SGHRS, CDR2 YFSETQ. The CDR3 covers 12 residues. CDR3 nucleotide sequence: TGCGCCAGCAGCTTGGTACAGGGAAGAAGCTCGTTT. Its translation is CASSLVQGRSSF.